What follows are 8 T cell receptor beta chains derived from one specimen sequenced in a study of human T cells and chemical hapten exposure. Time point noted: pre-sensitization, week 0. As to treatment: therapeutic diphenylcyclopropenone sensitization with weekly scalp DPC. Each CDR3 protein is one row after TCRdb ran MiXCR on the RACE reads. The data show 90,000 or so distinct CDR3 sequences, 8.5% seen once. Source: whole blood, taken in connection with sensitization to the hapten diphenylcyclopropenone (DPC). These receptors were obtained from a man in his forties or fifties with alopecia areata. Some clones in this sample may be carry-over from other donors' samples.

This clonotype turned up a few times. V gene TRBV7-2 combines with J gene TRBJ2-7; no firm D call. The CDR3 has 11 residues. Germline lookup yields CDR1 SGHTA and CDR2 FQGNSA. Trimming cost V 7 bases and J 3 bases, with 7 bases left between them. The CDR3 sequence is CASTNGYEQYF. The CDR3 DNA follows: TGTGCCAGCACCAACGGCTACGAGCAGTACTTC.

The sample holds many counts of this clonotype. The chain recombines TRBV29-1 with TRBJ2-1, with D possibly TRBD1 on 6 matching bases. Germline CDR1 reads SQVTM; CDR2 reads ANQGSEA. Trimming removed 5 bases at V and 8 bases at J, with 16 bases between. CDR3 size: 13 residues. CDR3 protein: CSVRGLEGDEQFF. CDR3 sequence (DNA): TGCAGCGTTCGCGGCCTAGAGGGGGATGAGCAGTTCTTC.

A few counts support this clonotype. The chain carries TRBV7-8 and TRBJ2-2; D is unresolved. CDR3 length equals 10 residues. The germline V and J ends were trimmed by 5 bases and 8 bases, with 3 bases remaining between them. Germline V gene data show CDR1 as SGHVS and CDR2 as FQNEAQ. The CDR3 is CASSRGELFF. In DNA, the CDR3 is TGTGCCAGCAGCCGGGGGGAGCTGTTTTTT.

This clonotype showed up many times. This chain links TRBV6-5 with TRBJ1-2, with 7 bases matching TRBD1. The CDR3 length is 18 residues. The germline V gene encodes CDR1 MNHEY and CDR2 SVGAGI. Germline trimming cut 5 bases from V and 4 bases from J; bases unmatched to any gene: 19. This chain's CDR3 is CASSPLQPGQALGYGYTF. CDR3 nucleotide sequence: TGTGCCAGCAGTCCCCTCCAGCCCGGACAGGCTCTAGGCTATGGCTACACCTTC.

The chain carries TRBV6-1 and TRBJ2-3; D is uncertain. Germline values: CDR1 MNHNS, CDR2 SASEGT. Trimming stripped 7 bases from V and 6 bases from J, with 20 bases between. There are 15 residues in the CDR3. The CDR3 bases are TGTGCCAGCACTGGAACCAGGCGTCTAGGGGATACGCAGTATTTT. Translating gives CASTGTRRLGDTQYF.

The chain combines TRBV12-3 or TRBV12-4 with TRBJ2-7; 7 bases map to TRBD1. The CDR3 spans 14 residues. V lost 6 bases and J lost 0; bases outside the gene matches: 5. The CDR3 DNA is TGTGCCAGCAGCACCGGGACAGTCTCCTACGAGCAGTACTTC. Translating gives CASSTGTVSYEQYF.

The rearrangement joins TRBV10-3 to TRBJ1-1; D call uncertain. The V and J ends lost 2 bases and 6 bases respectively, with 13 bases between them. CDR1 is ENHRY, CDR2 SYGVKD, per germline. This CDR3 has 14 amino acids. The CDR3 DNA reads TGTGCCATCAGTGAGGCCCGGGGAGGCGCTGAAGCTTTCTTT. Residues: CAISEARGGAEAFF.

The table lists this clonotype with a few counts. CDR3 coding DNA: TGCAGCGTTGAGAGGGGGGCTGGAGGTACCGGGGAGCTGTTTTTT. Its translation is CSVERGAGGTGELFF. This rearrangement joins TRBV29-1 to TRBJ2-2; possibly TRBD1 or TRBD2 for D (6 bases each). This CDR3 comprises 15 residues. V lost 3 bases and J lost 5, with 16 bases in between. Germline CDR1 and CDR2: SQVTM and ANQGSEA.